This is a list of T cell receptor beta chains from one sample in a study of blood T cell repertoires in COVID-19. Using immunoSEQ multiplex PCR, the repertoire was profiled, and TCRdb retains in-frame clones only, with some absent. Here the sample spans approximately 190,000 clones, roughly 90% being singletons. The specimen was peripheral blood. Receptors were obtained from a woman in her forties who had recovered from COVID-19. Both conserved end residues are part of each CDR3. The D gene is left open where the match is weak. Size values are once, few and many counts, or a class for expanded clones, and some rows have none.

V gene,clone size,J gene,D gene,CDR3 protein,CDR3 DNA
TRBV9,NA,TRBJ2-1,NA,CASSPDQGRSYNEQFF,TGTGCCAGCAGCCCAGATCAGGGCAGGTCCTACAATGAGCAGTTCTTC
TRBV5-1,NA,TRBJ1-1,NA,CASSVLQDTEAFF,TGCGCCAGCAGCGTGCTGCAGGACACTGAAGCTTTCTTT
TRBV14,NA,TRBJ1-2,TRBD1,CASSLAGTGNYGYTF,TGTGCCAGCAGCCTGGCCGGGACAGGGAACTATGGCTACACCTTC
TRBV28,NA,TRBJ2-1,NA,CASSFARSSYNEQFF,TGTGCCAGCAGTTTCGCGCGGAGCTCCTACAATGAGCAGTTCTTC
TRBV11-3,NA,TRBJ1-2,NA,CASSPGHFDGYTF,TGTGCCAGCAGCCCTGGACATTTCGATGGCTACACCTTC
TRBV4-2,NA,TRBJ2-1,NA,CASSPGEGSGHNEQFF,TGTGCCAGCAGCCCAGGGGAGGGCTCAGGCCACAATGAGCAGTTCTTC
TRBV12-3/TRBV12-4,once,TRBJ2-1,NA,CASSRTSYNEQFF,TGTGCCAGCAGCCGCACTAGCTACAATGAGCAGTTCTTC
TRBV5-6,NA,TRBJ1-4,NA,CASTRTAGTGAEKLFF,TGTGCCAGCACACGAACTGCGGGGACCGGGGCTGAAAAACTGTTTTTT
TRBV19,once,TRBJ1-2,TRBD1,CASSMGRTGLRPGAGYTF,TGTGCCAGTAGTATGGGTCGGACAGGGTTACGGCCGGGGGCTGGCTACACCTTC
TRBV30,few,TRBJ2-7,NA,CAWSFKGTYEQYF,TGTGCCTGGAGTTTTAAGGGGACCTACGAGCAGTACTTC
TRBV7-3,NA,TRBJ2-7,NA,CASSLTGRYEQYF,TGTGCCAGCAGCTTAACAGGGAGGTACGAGCAGTACTTC
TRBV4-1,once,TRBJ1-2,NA,CASSQERQTTYGYTF,TGCGCCAGCAGCCAAGAGAGGCAGACCACCTATGGCTACACCTTC
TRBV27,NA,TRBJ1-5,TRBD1,CASSPMSGQGNQPQHF,TGTGCCAGCAGTCCCATGTCGGGACAGGGCAATCAGCCCCAGCATTTT
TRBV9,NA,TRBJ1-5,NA,CASSVVLPPGHRSNQPQHF,TGTGCCAGCAGCGTAGTCCTACCCCCGGGACATAGAAGCAATCAGCCCCAGCATTTT
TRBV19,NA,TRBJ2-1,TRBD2,CASRDGRGSYNEQFF,TGTGCCAGTAGAGACGGGAGGGGCTCCTACAATGAGCAGTTCTTC
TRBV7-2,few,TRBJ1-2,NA,CASSLASVRDKFSYGYTF,TGTGCCAGCAGCTTAGCGTCGGTCCGGGACAAGTTTTCCTATGGCTACACCTTC
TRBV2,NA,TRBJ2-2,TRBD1,CASSVSRDRVPTTGELFF,TGTGCCAGCAGTGTGTCCCGGGACAGGGTTCCGACCACCGGGGAGCTGTTTTTT
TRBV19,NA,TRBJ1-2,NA,CASSSDGGYGYTF,TGTGCCAGTAGTTCGGACGGAGGATACGGCTACACCTTC
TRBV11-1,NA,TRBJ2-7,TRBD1,CASSLDRGYSYEQYF,TGTGCCAGCAGCCTGGACAGGGGCTACTCCTACGAGCAGTACTTC
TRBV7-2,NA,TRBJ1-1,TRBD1,CASSLALYRGLNTEAFF,TGTGCCAGCAGCTTAGCGCTGTACAGGGGATTGAACACTGAAGCTTTCTTT
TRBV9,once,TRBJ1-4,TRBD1,CASSAEQGSYEKLFF,TGTGCCAGCAGCGCAGAACAGGGGAGTTACGAAAAACTGTTTTTT
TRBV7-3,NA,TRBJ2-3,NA,CASSLRQSTDTQYF,TGTGCCAGCAGCTTAAGACAGAGCACAGATACGCAGTATTTT
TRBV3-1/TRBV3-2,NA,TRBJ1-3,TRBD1,CASSQAYRGSDGNTIYF,TGTGCCAGCAGCCAGGCCTACAGGGGATCAGATGGAAACACCATATATTTT
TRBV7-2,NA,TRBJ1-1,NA,CASNPGGGTEAFF,TGTGCCAGCAACCCGGGAGGGGGCACTGAAGCTTTCTTT
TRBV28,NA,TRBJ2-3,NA,CASPPAGRGTDTQYF,TGTGCCAGCCCTCCCGCCGGTCGGGGCACAGATACGCAGTATTTT
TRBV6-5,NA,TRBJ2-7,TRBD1,CASNPGQGTFEQYF,TGTGCCAGCAATCCGGGACAGGGTACATTCGAGCAGTACTTC
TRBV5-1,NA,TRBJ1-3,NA,CASSLAQSFSGNTIYF,TGCGCCAGCAGCTTGGCCCAGTCTTTCTCTGGAAACACCATATATTTT
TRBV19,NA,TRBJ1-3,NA,CASSAGSGNTIYF,TGTGCCAGTTCGGCAGGATCAGGAAACACCATATATTTT
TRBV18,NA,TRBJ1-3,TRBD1,CASSPAGTESSGNTIYF,TGTGCCAGCTCACCAGCCGGGACAGAGAGCTCTGGAAACACCATATATTTT
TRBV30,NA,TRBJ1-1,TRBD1,CAWRWADRESTEAFF,TGTGCCTGGAGATGGGCAGACAGGGAGAGCACTGAAGCTTTCTTT
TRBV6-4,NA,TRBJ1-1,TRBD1,CASSDSGMGQREAFF,TGTGCCAGCAGTGACTCAGGTATGGGACAGCGTGAAGCTTTCTTT